What follows is one TCR beta chain and its context. This clonotype was seen many times. Its antigen has not been determined. No base qualities exist here, and no much larger clone lies one base off it. The data stem from a study of human T cells and chemical hapten exposure listed by TCRdb under 2021. Concerning the study at large: For sensitization, 2% DPC in acetone was applied to a roughly 2 cm by roughly 2 cm area of upper inner arm skin. Throughout the approximately 25-week study period, patients were also given weekly therapeutic DPC doses on the scalp. Patch testing was performed on the upper back with Finn chambers containing 0.01% DPC, and the patch tests were scored after 6 days according to International Contact Dermatitis Research Group standards. Most of the patients in the cohort were female, and the cohort covered alopecia areata with under or over 50% scalp involvement, alopecia totalis and alopecia universalis. Libraries were combined into a pool for sequencing, and differences in TCR yield between samples came mainly from small differences in library volumes within the pool. This study followed changes in the peripheral blood TCR repertoire in vivo during primary and secondary sensitization of alopecia patients to the hapten diphenylcyclopropenone (DPC). Patient blood was sampled pre-sensitization (week 0) and at 2, 6 and about 24 weeks after DPC sensitization. Nearly 30 alopecia patients provided blood for TCR sequencing at one to four time points (pre-sensitization, 2, 6 and 24 weeks).

The CDR3 goes from the cysteine to the phenylalanine over 14 residues. This entry keeps only the CDR3 DNA: 42 bases, framed from base 1. The V and J ends are trimmed by 2 bases and 3 bases, leaving 8 bases between them. CDR1 is given as MDHEN and CDR2 as SYDVKM, both from the germline V gene. According to the study, the label for this sample's time point signals: patch test 3, about 24 weeks after DPC sensitization. Sample treatment or condition, as interpreted from the label and publication: therapeutic diphenylcyclopropenone sensitization with weekly scalp DPC. At every patch-test visit, the blood draw took place before the patch test was put on. Patients were considered eligible if aged 18 to 70, diagnosed with alopecia and deemed suitable for DPC therapy, and patients were excluded if pregnant. Total RNA was extracted from unfractionated whole blood that had been collected in Tempus Blood RNA tubes.

The full study reports these points: A positive correlation was found between the number of PT1 expanded TCRs and patch test score, with significance reached at thresholds 8, 16 and 32 but not 4. All patients had alopecia, a presumed autoimmune disease, so their immune response might differ from that of healthy individuals. After repeated subsampling, changes were observed in the strength of the expansion versus patch-test correlation and in the threshold at which the correlation became significant. DPC sensitization did not change how many TCRs were above 1 in 1000 frequency, and no evidence was found of alterations in global repertoire structure. Significantly more large CDR3 similarity clusters were formed by expanded TCRs than by pre-sensitization or healthy control sets, consistent with antigen-driven responses.

The method was RACE. Sequencing relied on a NextSeq 500. During library preparation, unique molecular identifiers were attached to individual cDNA molecules so that TCRs could be counted quantitatively and reproducibly. For every blood RNA sample, sequencing covered both the TCR alpha and TCR beta chains. For the original study's pipeline: The median number of TCRs per sample was approximately 98,000, ranging from roughly 20,000 to 700,000. V, J and CDR3 annotation of the TCR reads was performed with the Decombinator software suite. To make PS versus PT1 abundance plots, every sample was subsampled to the same number of TCRs (28,000). Expanded TCRs were defined as absent before sensitization and observed at least eight times at the 2-week time point. Through fastp at Q25 and MiXCR, TCRdb rebuilt clones from the public reads, retaining in-frame beta chains. Each CDR3 protein appears once, grouped with its most common genes and DNA. What appears here as the V and J calls and clone size reflects TCRdb's work, not the paper's. This sample is represented by 50,000 to 80,000 distinct CDR3 sequences; 8% to 13% of them were singletons. The ten biggest clones cover roughly 2.3% of the sample.

This receptor chain uses TRBV28 and TRBJ1-5; the D gene lacks a confident call. Sequencing was performed on whole blood, taken in connection with sensitization to the hapten diphenylcyclopropenone (DPC). This sequence was found in a young woman with alopecia areata. Some clones in this sample may be carry-over from other donors' samples. The CDR3 region has the sequence CASSLRRNNQPQHF. The nucleotide sequence reads as follows: TGTGCCAGCAGTTTAAGGCGGAACAATCAGCCCCAGCATTTT.